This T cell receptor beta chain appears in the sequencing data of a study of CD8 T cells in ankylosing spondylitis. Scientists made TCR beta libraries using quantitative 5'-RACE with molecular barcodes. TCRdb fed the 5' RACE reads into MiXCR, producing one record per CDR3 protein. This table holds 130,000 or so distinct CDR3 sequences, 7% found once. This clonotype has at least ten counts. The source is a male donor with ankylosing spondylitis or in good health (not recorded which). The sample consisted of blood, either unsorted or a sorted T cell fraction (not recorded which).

The CDR3 sequence is CASSELAGGYTDTQYF. In nucleotides, the CDR3 is TGTGCCAGCAGTGAACTAGCGGGAGGATACACAGATACGCAGTATTTT. V usage is TRBV12-3 or TRBV12-4 and J usage is TRBJ2-3, with 12 bases that match TRBD2. The CDR3 has 16 residues. With V trimmed by 5 bases and J by 2 bases, 5 bases remained unmatched.